The rows below give T cell receptor beta chains drawn from one sample of a study of cytomegalovirus exposure and HLA in healthy donors. Libraries were prepared by immunoSEQ multiplex PCR; TCRdb keeps only in-frame clonotypes and omits some of them. The sample carries 150,000 to 200,000 clones, roughly 13% recorded once. Sequencing used PBMCs. These receptors originate from a man in his fifties or sixties in good health and CMV-seropositive. CDR3s leave out the opening cysteine and the closing phenylalanine or tryptophan. The size of a clone is reported for some rows only, either as once, few or many, or as a class for expanded clones.

v_call cdr3_length clone_size cdr3_aa
TRBV5-4 11 few ASSPPSNEKLF
TRBV6-1 13 few ASSASPTSGETQY
TRBV5-4 11 NA ASSLAGNYGYN
TRBV4-2 14 few ASSHPGTGGTYEQY
TRBV29-1 12 NA SVQEGNSNQPQH
TRBV5-1 10 few ASSLRGYEQY
TRBV5-5 15 few ASGGYRRQGTGNTIY
TRBV6-5 13 few ASSPGTGTGNTIY
TRBV29-1 13 few SVVLGRSGANVLT
TRBV12-5 12 NA ASGWGGAGETQY
TRBV4-2 15 few ASSQDLRASHNSPLH